The rows below give T cell receptor beta chains drawn from one sample of a study of blood T cells in healthy people across ages. TCRdb analysed the 5' RACE reads with MiXCR anew, one entry per CDR3 protein. The data hold some 900,000 distinct CDR3 sequences, with 48% observed a single time. Input material: blood. The receptors derive from a man between 25 and 39 years old in good health. Each CDR3 is given with its conserved first and last residue. Each record gives: D gene, J gene, clone size, V gene, CDR3 protein. A D gene is named only where the DNA matches it firmly. Expanded clones get a size class; other rows say once, few or many, or leave the size out.

TRBD2	TRBJ2-1	-	TRBV7-9	CASSPLAGALYNEQFF
-	TRBJ1-2	once	TRBV6-2/TRBV6-3	CASRLPSTGNYGYTF
TRBD1	TRBJ2-7	few	TRBV5-6	CASSFRGLKYF
-	TRBJ2-2	-	TRBV20-1	CSARKTENTGELFF
TRBD2	TRBJ2-3	-	TRBV24-1	CAASVGLAGGLDTQYF
TRBD2	TRBJ2-3	few	TRBV5-8	CASSSGGLGTDTQYF
-	TRBJ2-7	many	TRBV29-1	CSVGLGDEQYF
TRBD2	TRBJ2-4	-	TRBV28	CASSSFTAGENIRYF
-	TRBJ1-1	few	TRBV4-3	CASSLARANTEAFF
-	TRBJ2-3	once	TRBV27	CASSVGRTTDTQYF
-	TRBJ1-6	-	TRBV7-2	CASSLQGRYDSPLHF
-	TRBJ1-5	-	TRBV24-1	CATSTQGGNQPQHF
-	TRBJ1-1	-	TRBV29-1	CSVRHPATEAFF
TRBD1	TRBJ2-2	-	TRBV5-6	CASSYTSGGRTGELFF
TRBD1	TRBJ1-4	-	TRBV25-1	CASSDRDRGNEKLFF
-	TRBJ1-1	few	TRBV20-1	CSARDRGMNTEAFF
TRBD1	TRBJ2-3	-	TRBV5-1	CASSFGQVGDTQYF
TRBD1	TRBJ2-7	-	TRBV20-1	CSAPPTGGDFSYEQYF
TRBD1	TRBJ1-5	few	TRBV6-5	CASINPTGQGSNQPQHF
-	TRBJ2-1	few	TRBV4-1	CASSQVRYNEQFF
-	TRBJ1-2	-	TRBV20-1	CSARDRQDELLYGYTF
-	TRBJ1-1	-	TRBV12-3/TRBV12-4	CASSFQGMNTEAFF
TRBD1	TRBJ2-3	-	TRBV6-1	CASRTGGGSDTQYF
-	TRBJ1-1	few	TRBV12-3/TRBV12-4	CASLWGNTEAFF
TRBD1	TRBJ1-2	many	TRBV28	CASSLSRQGARYTF
TRBD1	TRBJ2-7	many	TRBV7-6	CASSLSGTGGSYEQYF
TRBD1	TRBJ2-1	-	TRBV28	CASSRRDRPYNEQFF
TRBD1	TRBJ2-7	-	TRBV3-1	CASSLDSPTGGDYEQYF
TRBD2	TRBJ2-7	-	TRBV5-6	CASSLRRLAASRNEQYF
-	-	-	TRBV4-1	CASKFNNEQYF
TRBD1	TRBJ2-5	-	TRBV7-9	CASSKGGGLQETQYF
TRBD2	TRBJ2-3	-	TRBV29-1	CSGGRAGADTQYF
-	TRBJ2-7	few	TRBV6-6	CASSYSAGMYSYEQYF
-	TRBJ1-6	-	TRBV6-6	CASSLRQHNSPLHF
-	TRBJ2-6	-	TRBV9	CASSVVSFGVGASGVNVLTF
-	TRBJ2-1	-	TRBV20-1	CSARSGAIVEQFF
-	TRBJ2-7	-	TRBV24-1	CATSDPGDGSSYEQYF
-	TRBJ2-5	few	TRBV18	CASSPPSMSTETQYF
-	-	-	TRBV12-3/TRBV12-4	CASTLGGPGQTQYF
TRBD1	TRBJ1-1	-	TRBV19	CASQHGAGGAIGTEAFF
TRBD1	TRBJ2-5	-	TRBV29-1	CSARQGLETQYF
-	TRBJ1-2	-	TRBV4-1	CASSPRGSLKGYTF
TRBD1	TRBJ1-2	few	TRBV5-1	CASTTGTGGGPSYGYTF
-	TRBJ1-1	few	TRBV7-9	CASSLEVGDTEAFF
TRBD1	TRBJ2-3	many	TRBV6-2/TRBV6-3	CASRTGTGETDTQYF
-	TRBJ1-1	few	TRBV28	CASSLIIAEAFF
TRBD1	TRBJ1-4	-	TRBV27	CASRGTGINEKLFF
TRBD2	TRBJ2-2	once	TRBV6-2/TRBV6-3	CASSHVPGLAGTGELFF
TRBD2	TRBJ2-1	few	TRBV27	CASSQGTSGGFNEQFF